Shown below are 11 T cell receptor beta chains from a single sample sequenced in a study of cytomegalovirus exposure and HLA in healthy donors. Method: immunoSEQ multiplex PCR; TCRdb's copy keeps in-frame clones and lacks some. The sample gives roughly 250,000 clones, approximately 83% of which show up once; around 1.2% is in the top ten. Material for sequencing was PBMCs. All receptors come from a woman aged 30 to 39 in good health and CMV-seropositive.

V is TRBV9 and J is TRBJ2-7, with unresolved D. Per germline, CDR1 SGDLS and CDR2 YYNGEE. The V end lost 2 bases, the J end lost 2 bases, and 11 bases lay between the germline ends. The CDR3 runs to 14 residues. The CDR3 nucleotides read TGTGCCAGCAGCGTTGGTGCAGTAACCTACGAGCAGTACTTC. It codes for CASSVGAVTYEQYF.

V gene TRBV10-2 combines with J gene TRBJ1-5; the D gene is possibly TRBD1 (6 bases). V was trimmed by 2 bases and J by 6 bases, leaving 11 bases between them. This CDR3 contains 14 residues. CDR1 and CDR2 from the germline V gene are WSHSY and SAAADI. Here the CDR3 DNA reads TGCGCCAGCAGTGAGAAGTCAGGGGTTCAGCCCCAGCATTTT. Its translation is CASSEKSGVQPQHF.

The chain combines TRBV30 with TRBJ1-5; 8 bases fit TRBD1. CDR3 length: 14 amino acids. Germline lookup yields CDR1 GTSNPN and CDR2 SVGIG (reference sequence). V was pared by 2 bases and J by 3 bases, with 3 bases of the junction left unmatched. The CDR3 sequence is CAWSNRGSNQPQHF. The CDR3 DNA reads as TGTGCCTGGAGTAACAGGGGGTCCAATCAGCCCCAGCATTTT. Supplemented by reference TRBV30 and TRBJ1-5, the full variable domain reads SQTIHQWPATLVQPVGSPLSLECTVEGTSNPNLYWYRQAAGRGLQLLFYSVGIGQISSEVPQNLSASRPQDRQFILSSKKLLLSDSGFYLCAWSNRGSNQPQHFGDGTRLSIL.

This chain connects TRBV5-4 to TRBJ2-5, with TRBD1 as a possible D gene (6 bases). The CDR3 spans 14 residues. Germline loops: CDR1 SGHNT, CDR2 YYREEE (reference sequence). V lost 5 bases and J lost 5, with 16 bases in between. The CDR3 loop reads CASRPPGVGETQYF. In nucleotides, the CDR3 is TGTGCCAGCAGACCCCCAGGGGTGGGGGAGACCCAGTACTTC.

The gene calls are TRBV5-1 and TRBJ2-3, with 12 bases identical to TRBD2. Germline CDR1 and CDR2: SGHRS and YFSETQ. Trimming at V came to 0 bases and at J to 3 bases, leaving 5 bases not matched to a gene. CDR3 length: 17 residues. The CDR3, as DNA: TGCGCCAGCAGCTTGGGGACTAGCGGGACGATTACAGATACGCAGTATTTT. This encodes CASSLGTSGTITDTQYF.

This clone was observed a handful of times. The CDR3 spells CASSSWTSYEQYF. The CDR3, as DNA: TGTGCCAGCAGCTCCTGGACTAGCTACGAGCAGTACTTC. This chain joins TRBV13 and TRBJ2-7, with TRBD2 identical over 7 bases. This CDR3 contains 13 residues. The germline CDR1 and CDR2 sequences are PRHDT and FYEKMQ (reference sequence). J gave up 3 bases and V 4 bases, and 3 bases lay outside the gene matches.

The DNA for the CDR3 is TGCGCCAGCAGCCAAACAGGGATGGCTCTCTACGAGCAGTACTTC. As protein: CASSQTGMALYEQYF. The chain uses TRBV4-1 and TRBJ2-7; D is possibly TRBD1 (6 bases). CDR1 is MGHRA and CDR2 is YSYEKL in the germline V gene. The CDR3 consists of 15 residues. The V and J ends lost 2 bases and 3 bases respectively, with 14 bases between them.

The rearrangement links TRBV18 to TRBJ2-3; D is possibly TRBD1 (6 bases). The V end lost 4 bases, the J end lost 6 bases, and 14 bases lay between the germline ends. There are 14 residues in the CDR3. The germline gives CDR1 KGHSH, CDR2 LQKENI. CDR3 loop: CASSRTVSSDTQYF. The CDR3 nucleotides are TGTGCCAGCTCACGGACAGTGTCCTCCGATACGCAGTATTTT.

The chain links TRBV25-1 to TRBJ2-2; 14 positions match TRBD2. The CDR3 spans 17 residues. CDR1 MGHDK and CDR2 SYGVNS come from the germline V gene. The V segment lost 9 bases and the J segment 4 bases; nucleotides outside the gene matches: 10. The CDR3 reads CARFAGTSGRVTGELFF. CDR3 DNA sequence: TGTGCCAGATTCGCTGGGACTAGCGGGAGAGTCACCGGGGAGCTGTTTTTT.

The V call is TRBV25-1, the J call TRBJ2-7; 8 positions agree with TRBD2. The junction had 2 bases not matched to a gene; V was cut back by 4 bases and J by 6 bases. Germline CDR1 is MGHDK and CDR2 is SYGVNS. The CDR3 contains 12 residues. CDR3 in amino acids: CASSAGGLEQYF. The CDR3 DNA is TGTGCCAGCAGTGCGGGGGGGCTCGAGCAGTACTTC.

V and J are TRBV9 and TRBJ2-7; TRBD2 is a possible D gene (5 bases). Trimming cost V 2 bases and J 2 bases, with 11 bases left between them. The CDR3 has 14 residues. The germline gives CDR1 SGDLS, CDR2 YYNGEE. The CDR3 sequence: CASSVDEGTYEQYF. In DNA, the CDR3 is TGTGCCAGCAGCGTTGATGAGGGAACCTACGAGCAGTACTTC.